The 2 T cell receptor beta chains below come from one sample, sequenced in a study of CD8 T cells in Susac syndrome. RNA totalling about 0.5 to 1 ug underwent reverse transcription with random hexamers. TCRdb re-called the immunoSEQ multiplex PCR reads with MiXCR, one entry per CDR3 protein. This table has about 180,000 distinct CDR3 sequences, 85% to 95% appearing once. Sequenced input: CD8+ T cells from PBMCs. The source is a human donor with multiple sclerosis.

The chain joins TRBV29-1 to TRBJ2-7; 7 positions match TRBD2. Trimming removed 1 base from V and 3 bases from J; junction bases left unmatched: 15. CDR1 is SQVTM, CDR2 ANQGSEA, per germline. This CDR3 contains 17 residues. CDR3 protein: CSVEGAPGGYRNYEQYF. DNA of the CDR3: TGCAGCGTTGAAGGGGCCCCGGGGGGATATAGAAACTACGAGCAGTACTTC.

This chain's CDR3 is CASSLRTGEQYF. The CDR3 bases are TGCGCCAGCAGCCTCCGGACCGGCGAGCAGTACTTC. V gene TRBV5-1 combines with J gene TRBJ2-7; no clear D gene. V lost 4 bases, J lost 6 bases, and 11 bases lay in between. CDR1 is SGHRS and CDR2 is YFSETQ in the germline V gene. The CDR3 totals 12 residues.